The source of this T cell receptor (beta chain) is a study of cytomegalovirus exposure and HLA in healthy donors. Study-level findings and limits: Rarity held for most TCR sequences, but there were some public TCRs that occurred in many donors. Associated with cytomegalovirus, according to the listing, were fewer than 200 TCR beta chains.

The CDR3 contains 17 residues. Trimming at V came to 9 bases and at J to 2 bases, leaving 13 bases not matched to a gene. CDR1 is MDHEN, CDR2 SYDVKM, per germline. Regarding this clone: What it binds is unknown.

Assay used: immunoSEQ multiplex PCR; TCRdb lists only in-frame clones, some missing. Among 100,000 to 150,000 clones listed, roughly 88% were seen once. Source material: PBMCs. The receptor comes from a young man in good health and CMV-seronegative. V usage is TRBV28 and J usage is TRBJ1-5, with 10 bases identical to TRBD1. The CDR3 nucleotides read TGTGCCAGTCAAATCCGGGACAGGGGTGTGGGCAATCAGCCCCAGCATTTT. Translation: CASQIRDRGVGNQPQHF.